Below, 7 T cell receptor beta chains from the same sample are listed, as sequenced in a study of Graves' ophthalmopathy and Graves' hyperthyroidism listed by TCRdb under 2018. The sequencer was an Illumina HiSeq 2000. For repertoire sequencing, TCR beta CDR3 regions were amplified from RNA transcripts. The first round of RT-PCR was done with HTBI primers and the Qiagen OneStep RT-PCR kit, and was followed by a second round of multiplex PCR, then size selection and purification. The public reads were quality trimmed at Q25 with fastp and then assembled into clones with MiXCR by TCRdb, keeping productive beta chains. Records with the same CDR3 protein are collapsed into one entry carrying the most frequent genes and DNA. The sample contains about 400,000 distinct CDR3 sequences, roughly 18% of them found a single time. 1.6% of the sample is in the top ten clones. The specimen was peripheral blood. The receptor set was obtained from a young woman with Graves' ophthalmopathy. Donor details come from another sample of the same person, matched by shared clones.

The table lists this clonotype with many counts. This rearrangement joins TRBV12-3 or TRBV12-4 to TRBJ1-5; no firm D call. The CDR3 has 13 amino acids. Deletions cut 5 bases from V and 5 bases from J, with 10 bases between. Here the CDR3 reads CASSPHEYQPQHF. The DNA for the CDR3 is TGTGCCAGCAGTCCCCACGAATATCAGCCCCAGCATTTT.

The CDR3 region is CASSVLKSVGFKPQHF. The CDR3 bases are TGTGCCAGCAGTGTACTGAAAAGTGTGGGATTCAAGCCCCAGCATTTT. This chain connects TRBV2 to TRBJ1-5; D unresolved. The germline CDR1 and CDR2 sequences are SNHLY and FYNNEI. The CDR3 extends over 16 amino acids. Trimming pared 4 bases from V and 8 bases from J, leaving 21 bases between.

This clonotype showed up just a few times. The J gene is TRBJ2-5, the V gene TRBV5-1, with a possible D match to TRBD1 (7 bases). Per germline, CDR1 SGHRS and CDR2 YFSETQ. Trimming stripped 7 bases from V and 5 bases from J, with 18 bases between. The CDR3 is made up of 14 amino acids. CDR3 in amino acids: CASSRQGAGETQYF. Here the CDR3 DNA reads TGCGCCAGCTCGAGACAGGGCGCGGGGGAGACCCAGTACTTC.

In its sample, this clonotype was seen many times. CDR3 amino acids: CASSLAPGLKGEQYF. As DNA, the CDR3 is TGTGCCAGCAGCTTAGCCCCGGGACTAAAAGGCGAGCAGTACTTC. The V and J genes are TRBV7-2 and TRBJ2-7; 7 bases are a match to TRBD2. This CDR3 region has 15 residues. CDR1 is SGHTA and CDR2 is FQGNSA in the germline V gene. J lost 6 bases, V lost 0 bases, and 8 bases had no gene match.

This clonotype has ten or more counts. V is TRBV11-3 and J is TRBJ2-5; 8 bases align to TRBD2. After removal of 4 bases from V and 4 bases from J, the junction contained 2 bases not matched to a gene. Germline V gene data show CDR1 as SGHNT and CDR2 as YENEEA. The CDR3 is made up of 13 amino acids. The CDR3 DNA reads TGTGCCAGCAGCTGGGCGGGAGGAGAGACCCAGTACTTC. Translation gives CASSWAGGETQYF.

The table lists this clonotype with many counts. This chain connects TRBV9 to TRBJ2-5, with 7 bases that match TRBD2. CDR1 SGDLS and CDR2 YYNGEE come from the germline V gene. The CDR3 length is 14 residues. V shed 3 bases, J shed 5 bases, and the junction held 7 bases outside the gene matches. The CDR3 region has the DNA TGTGCCAGCAGCGAGGCGGGAGCGATTGAGACCCAGTACTTC. Amino acid sequence: CASSEAGAIETQYF.

The chain combines TRBV28 with TRBJ2-7; 7 nucleotides line up with TRBD1. There are 14 residues in the CDR3. CDR1 and CDR2 (germline): MDHEN, SYDVKM. Losses at the gene ends were 5 bases for V and 4 bases for J; bases not matched to a gene: 8. Here the CDR3 reads CASSIDRDQYEQYF. DNA of the CDR3: TGTGCCAGCAGTATTGACAGGGATCAATACGAGCAGTACTTC. Full variable domain (missing parts from reference TRBV28 and TRBJ2-7): DVKVTQSSRYLVKRTGEKVFLECVQDMDHENMFWYRQDPGLGLRLIYFSYDVKMKEKGDIPEGYSVSREKKERFSLILESASTNQTSMYLCASSIDRDQYEQYFGPGTRLTVT.